This TCR beta chain was captured in a study of blood T cell repertoires in COVID-19. Study details: From the United States, Italy and Spain came samples of acute and convalescent COVID-19. Nucleic acid was either cDNA or gDNA, and it came from T cells, B-cell-depleted T cells, or PBMCs.

Under the authors' procedure: Estimation of nucleated cell counts relied on the amplification of reference gene primers. Sequencing was performed with immunoSEQ multiplex PCR; in TCRdb, only in-frame clones are kept and a portion is missing. V and J calls and clone size are copied from that table; D and trimming were computed from the DNA. Of fewer than 150,000 clones in the sample, about 86% are singletons; the top ten hold 3.5% to 5.5%. Germline CDR1 is MNHEY and CDR2 is SVGAGI. Between the trimmed V and J ends, which lost 4 bases and 11 bases, there was a span of 21 bases. The CDR3 contains 15 residues.

Sequenced input: peripheral blood. The chain uses TRBV6-5 and TRBJ1-3, with D perhaps matching TRBD1 (6 bases). This TCR derives from a woman aged 40 to 50 with acute or convalescent COVID-19. This CDR3 reads CASSFSSDRRAPIYF. CDR3 in DNA: TGTGCCAGCAGTTTTTCCTCGGACAGACGGGCACCCATATATTTT.